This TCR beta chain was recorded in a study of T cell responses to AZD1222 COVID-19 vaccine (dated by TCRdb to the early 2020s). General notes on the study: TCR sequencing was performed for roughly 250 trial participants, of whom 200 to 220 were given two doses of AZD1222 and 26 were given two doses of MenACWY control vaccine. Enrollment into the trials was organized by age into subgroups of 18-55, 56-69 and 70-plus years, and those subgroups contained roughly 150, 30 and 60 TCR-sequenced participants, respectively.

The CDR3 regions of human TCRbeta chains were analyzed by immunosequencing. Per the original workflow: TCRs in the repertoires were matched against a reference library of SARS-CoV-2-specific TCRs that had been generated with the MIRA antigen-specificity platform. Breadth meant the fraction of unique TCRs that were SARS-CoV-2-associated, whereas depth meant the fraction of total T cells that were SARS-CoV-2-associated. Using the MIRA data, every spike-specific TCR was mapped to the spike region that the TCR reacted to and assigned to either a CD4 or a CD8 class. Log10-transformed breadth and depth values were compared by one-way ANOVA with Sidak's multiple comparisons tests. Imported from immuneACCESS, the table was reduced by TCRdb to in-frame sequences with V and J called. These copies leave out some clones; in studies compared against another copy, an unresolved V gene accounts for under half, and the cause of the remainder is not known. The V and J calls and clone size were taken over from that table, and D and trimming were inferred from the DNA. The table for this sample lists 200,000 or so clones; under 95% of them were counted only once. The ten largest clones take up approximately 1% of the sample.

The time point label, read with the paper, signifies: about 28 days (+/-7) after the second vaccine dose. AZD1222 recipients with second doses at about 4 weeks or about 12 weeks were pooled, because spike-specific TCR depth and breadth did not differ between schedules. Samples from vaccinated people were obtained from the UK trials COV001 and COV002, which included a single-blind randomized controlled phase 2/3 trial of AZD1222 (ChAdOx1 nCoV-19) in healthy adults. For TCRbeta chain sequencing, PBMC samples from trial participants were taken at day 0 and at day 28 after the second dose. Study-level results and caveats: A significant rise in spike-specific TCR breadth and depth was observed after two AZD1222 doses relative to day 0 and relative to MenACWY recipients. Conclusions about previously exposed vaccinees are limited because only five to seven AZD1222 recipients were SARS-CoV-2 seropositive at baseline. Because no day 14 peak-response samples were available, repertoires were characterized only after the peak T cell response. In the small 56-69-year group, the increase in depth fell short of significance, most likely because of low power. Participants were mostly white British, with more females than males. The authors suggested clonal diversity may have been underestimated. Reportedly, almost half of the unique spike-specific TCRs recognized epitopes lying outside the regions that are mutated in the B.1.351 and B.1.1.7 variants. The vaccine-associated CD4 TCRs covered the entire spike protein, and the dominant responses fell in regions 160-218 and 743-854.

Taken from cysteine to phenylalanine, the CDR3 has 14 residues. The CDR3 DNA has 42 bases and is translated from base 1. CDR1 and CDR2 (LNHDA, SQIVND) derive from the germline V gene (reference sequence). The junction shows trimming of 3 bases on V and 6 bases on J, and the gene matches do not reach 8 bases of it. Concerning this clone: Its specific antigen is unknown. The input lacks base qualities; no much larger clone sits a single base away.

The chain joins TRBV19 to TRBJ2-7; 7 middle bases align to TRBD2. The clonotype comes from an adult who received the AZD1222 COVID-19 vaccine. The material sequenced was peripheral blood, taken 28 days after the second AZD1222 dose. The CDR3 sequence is CASSMGSGVTEQYF. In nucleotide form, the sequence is TGTGCCAGTAGTATGGGGAGCGGGGTGACCGAGCAGTACTTC.